This TCR beta chain was identified during a study of blood T cell repertoires in COVID-19. Profiling relied on immunoSEQ multiplex PCR, and the TCRdb table lists in-frame clones only, not all of them. The table records around 150,000 clones, 70% to 90% of them present only once. Germline CDR1 and CDR2: LNHDA and SQIVND (reference sequence). This CDR3 spans 14 amino acids. V lost 7 bases to trimming and J lost 1 base; unmatched junction nucleotides: 6. J is TRBJ1-2 and V is TRBV19; 7 nucleotides agree with TRBD1. This sequence was found in a woman aged 50 to 60 with acute or convalescent COVID-19. Sequencing was carried out using peripheral blood. The CDR3 protein is CASTQTGFNYGYTF. The CDR3, as DNA: TGTGCCAGTACCCAGACAGGGTTTAACTATGGCTACACCTTC.